The next 32 T cell receptor beta chains were all read from a single sample in a study of blood T cell repertoires in COVID-19. The table came from immunoSEQ multiplex PCR; TCRdb's copy has only in-frame clones and leaves some out. The data show about 190,000 clones, with 90% seen just once and roughly 0.6% held by the top ten. Sequencing was carried out using peripheral blood. Receptor source: a man in his fifties with acute or convalescent COVID-19.

The count of this clone is one. V and J are TRBV6-6 and TRBJ1-1; D unresolved. Germline-derived CDR1 and CDR2 are MNHNY and SVGAGI (reference sequence). Trimming removed 9 bases from V and 1 base from J, with 3 bases in between. CDR3 length: 10 amino acids. The CDR3 here is CASQNTEAFF. The CDR3 DNA reads TGTGCCAGTCAGAACACTGAAGCTTTCTTT.

The chain links TRBV5-1 to TRBJ2-7; the match to TRBD2 covers 11 bases. The J segment lost 2 bases and the V segment lost 4 bases, leaving 8 bases of the junction unmatched. CDR3 length: 16 amino acids. The germline V gene has CDR1 SGHRS and CDR2 YFSETQ. The CDR3, as DNA: TGCGCCAGCAGCCTCTACCCTAGCGGGGGGACCTACGAGCAGTACTTC. Its translation: CASSLYPSGGTYEQYF.

The DNA of the CDR3 is TGTGCCAGCAGCCCGGGGAACACCGGGGAGCTGTTTTTT. The encoded protein is CASSPGNTGELFF. The chain has TRBV11-3 and TRBJ2-2; D remains ambiguous. CDR3 length equals 13 residues. The germline gives CDR1 SGHNT, CDR2 YENEEA. With 5 bases removed from V and 1 base from J, the gap between germline ends came to 5 bases.

V usage is TRBV7-2 and J usage is TRBJ1-2; 7 positions agree with TRBD1. The junction had 4 bases not matched to a gene; V was cut back by 4 bases and J by 2 bases. Germline V gene lookup returns CDR1 SGHTA and CDR2 FQGNSA. This CDR3 spans 14 amino acids. The CDR3 spells CASSSRGQNYGYTF. CDR3 DNA sequence: TGTGCCAGCAGCTCGAGGGGACAGAACTATGGCTACACCTTC.

The J gene is TRBJ1-3, the V gene TRBV9; the match to TRBD1 covers 8 bases. The CDR3 has 12 amino acids. Germline V CDR1 and CDR2: SGDLS, YYNGEE. With 4 bases clipped from V and 8 bases from J, the junction kept 2 bases outside the gene matches. CDR3 coding DNA: TGTGCCAGCAGCCGACAGGGGCACACCATATATTTT. This gives the protein CASSRQGHTIYF. Full variable domain (remainder filled in from reference TRBV9 and TRBJ1-3): DSGVTQTPKHLITATGQRVTLRCSPRSGDLSVYWYQQSLDQGLQFLIQYYNGEERAKGNILERFSAQQFPDLHSELNLSSLELGDSALYFCASSRQGHTIYFGEGSWLTVV.

The chain has TRBV2 and TRBJ1-5; 9 bases map to TRBD1. The CDR3 is 15 residues long. After removal of 6 bases from V and 2 bases from J, the junction contained 5 bases not matched to a gene. CDR1 and CDR2 from the germline V gene are SNHLY and FYNNEI. CDR3 DNA: TGTGCCAGCAGGGCACAGGGGGCCGGCAATCAGCCCCAGCATTTT. It yields the protein CASRAQGAGNQPQHF.

This sequence joins TRBV28 and TRBJ2-6; no firm D call. The CDR3 spans 12 residues. V gave up 9 bases and J gave up 4 bases, with 7 bases separating them. Germline lookup yields CDR1 MDHEN and CDR2 SYDVKM. CDR3 region: CASKSGANVLTF. The CDR3, as DNA: TGTGCCAGTAAATCCGGGGCCAACGTCCTGACTTTC.

This rearrangement joins TRBV7-2 to TRBJ2-1, with 8 bases aligning to TRBD2. The germline gives CDR1 SGHTA, CDR2 FQGNSA. CDR3 size: 15 residues. Trimming at V came to 4 bases and at J to 4 bases, leaving 6 bases not matched to a gene. Here the CDR3 reads CASSSAGGSYNEQFF. As DNA, the CDR3 is TGTGCCAGCAGCTCCGCGGGGGGATCGTACAATGAGCAGTTCTTC. Variable domain in full (rest from reference TRBV7-2 and TRBJ2-1): GAGVSQSPSNKVTEKGKDVELRCDPISGHTALYWYRQSLGQGLEFLIYFQGNSAPDKSGLPSDRFSAERTGGSVSTLTIQRTQQEDSAVYLCASSSAGGSYNEQFFGPGTRLTVL.

V usage is TRBV9 and J usage is TRBJ2-3, with D tentatively TRBD2 (5 bases). Trimming shortened V by 4 bases and J by 2 bases, and 17 bases separated the two germline ends. Per the germline V gene, CDR1 is SGDLS and CDR2 is YYNGEE. The CDR3 is made up of 16 amino acids. The CDR3 coding sequence is TGTGCCAGCAGCACAAGACCCGGGGAGATCACAGATACGCAGTATTTT. Translating it yields CASSTRPGEITDTQYF.

The V gene is TRBV7-9, the J gene TRBJ2-3; no firm D call. This CDR3 comprises 13 residues. Germline values: CDR1 SEHNR, CDR2 FQNEAQ (reference sequence). Deletions cut 5 bases from V and 2 bases from J, with 8 bases between. The CDR3 spells CASSPYNTDTQYF. Here the CDR3 DNA reads TGTGCCAGCAGCCCATACAACACAGATACGCAGTATTTT.

The chain couples TRBV7-9 to TRBJ1-4, with D maybe TRBD1 (6 bases). CDR3 size: 15 residues. Germline CDR1 SEHNR, CDR2 FQNEAQ (reference sequence). Trimming shortened V by 5 bases and J by 7 bases, and 17 bases separated the two germline ends. The CDR3 DNA reads as TGTGCCAGCAGCCCTTGGACAGAAGGGGCTGAAAAACTGTTTTTT. Its protein is CASSPWTEGAEKLFF.

The chain has TRBV19 and TRBJ2-2; D is possibly TRBD1 (6 bases). This CDR3 is built from 17 residues. Germline CDR1 and CDR2: LNHDA and SQIVND (reference sequence). With 0 bases removed from V and 1 base from J, the gap between germline ends came to 12 bases. CDR3 nucleotide sequence: TGTGCCAGTAGTATAGAATTCGCCAGGGGGAACACCGGGGAGCTGTTTTTT. This gives the protein CASSIEFARGNTGELFF.

This clone has a handful of counts. The V gene is TRBV4-1, the J gene TRBJ1-6, with 7 positions matching TRBD1. There are 15 residues in the CDR3. Trimming took 0 bases from V and 4 from J; bases not matched to a gene: 0. Germline V CDR1 and CDR2: MGHRA, YSYEKL. CDR3 amino acids: CASSQDRGYNSPLHF. The CDR3 DNA sequence: TGCGCCAGCAGCCAAGACAGGGGGTATAATTCACCCCTCCACTTT.

The CDR3: CAISESYGPAEAFF. CDR3 in DNA: TGTGCCATCAGTGAGTCATACGGTCCGGCTGAAGCTTTCTTT. This chain uses TRBV10-3 with TRBJ1-1; D uncertain. Trimming left V 0 bases short and J 6 bases short, with 11 bases between. The CDR3 contains 14 residues. Germline loops: CDR1 ENHRY, CDR2 SYGVKD.

The CDR3 sequence: CASSTPYAFDTQYF. The CDR3 DNA follows: TGTGCCAGCAGCACCCCCTACGCTTTCGATACGCAGTATTTT. J is TRBJ2-3 and V is TRBV7-2; D ambiguous. This CDR3 has 14 amino acids. Per germline, CDR1 SGHTA and CDR2 FQGNSA. V lost 5 bases and J 6 bases, leaving 15 bases between the germline ends.

This chain joins TRBV2 and TRBJ2-3; D may be TRBD2 (5 bases). Germline CDR1 SNHLY, CDR2 FYNNEI. The germline V and J ends were trimmed by 5 bases and 0 bases, with 15 bases remaining between them. The CDR3 runs 16 residues. The CDR3 sequence: CASSPGLVPSTDTQYF. DNA of the CDR3: TGTGCCAGCAGTCCAGGACTCGTCCCTAGCACAGATACGCAGTATTTT.

The gene calls are TRBV28 and TRBJ2-2; TRBD1 matches 8 bases. This CDR3 has 16 amino acids. V gave up 5 bases and J gave up 2 bases; unmatched junction bases: 7. The germline V gene has CDR1 MDHEN and CDR2 SYDVKM. The CDR3 DNA sequence: TGTGCCAGCAGTGGGAGACAGGGGAAAAACACCGGGGAGCTGTTTTTT. It is translated as CASSGRQGKNTGELFF.

The genes are TRBV7-2 and TRBJ2-1; 16 nucleotides line up with TRBD2. The CDR3 runs 18 residues. J was trimmed by 5 bases and V by 5 bases; bases with no gene match: 9. Germline V gene sequence: CDR1 SGHTA, CDR2 FQGNSA. The CDR3: CASSTRGLAGGRNNEQFF. For the CDR3, the DNA is TGTGCCAGCAGCACTAGGGGACTAGCGGGAGGGCGGAACAATGAGCAGTTCTTC. Full variable domain (rest looked up from reference TRBV7-2 and TRBJ2-1): GAGVSQSPSNKVTEKGKDVELRCDPISGHTALYWYRQSLGQGLEFLIYFQGNSAPDKSGLPSDRFSAERTGGSVSTLTIQRTQQEDSAVYLCASSTRGLAGGRNNEQFFGPGTRLTVL.

The rearrangement uses TRBV5-1 and TRBJ1-2; the D gene is possibly TRBD1 (5 bases). Trimming removed 0 bases at V and 4 bases at J, with 10 bases between. In germline, CDR1 is SGHRS, CDR2 YFSETQ. The CDR3 loop spans 14 amino acids. DNA for the CDR3: TGCGCCAGCAGCTTGGGGGGCAACTCCTATGGCTACACCTTC. This encodes CASSLGGNSYGYTF.

The V call is TRBV10-1, the J call TRBJ2-7; TRBD2 is a possible D gene (5 bases). Germline values: CDR1 WNHNN, CDR2 SYGVQD (reference sequence). The ends were cut back, 4 bases at V and 4 bases at J, with 11 bases in the middle. This CDR3 has 13 residues. Here the CDR3 DNA reads TGCGCCAGCAGTGTAGGAGGACCTTACGAGCAGTACTTC. This gives the protein CASSVGGPYEQYF.

This chain connects TRBV4-2 to TRBJ1-6, with D uncertain. From germline, CDR1 is LGHNA and CDR2 YNFKEQ. There are 17 residues in the CDR3. Trimming shortened V by 0 bases and J by 5 bases, and 14 bases separated the two germline ends. The CDR3 spells CASSQEDQREDNSPLHF. The DNA for the CDR3 is TGTGCCAGCAGCCAAGAGGACCAGCGGGAGGATAATTCACCCCTCCACTTT.

The rearrangement uses TRBV27 and TRBJ2-1; 7 nucleotides agree with TRBD1. J was trimmed by 12 bases and V by 7 bases; bases with no gene match: 12. The CDR3 spans 13 residues. Germline V gives CDR1 MNHEY, CDR2 SMNVEV (reference sequence). CDR3 sequence: CASTSRGPSGQFF. For the CDR3, the DNA is TGTGCCAGCACATCTAGGGGGCCCTCTGGGCAGTTCTTC.

The chain couples TRBV19 to TRBJ1-1; D is perhaps TRBD1 (6 bases). This CDR3 has 16 residues. The germline CDR1 and CDR2 sequences are LNHDA and SQIVND (reference sequence). V lost 6 bases and J lost 1, with 18 bases in between. DNA for the CDR3: TGTGCCAGTAGCCTACAGGGTATAGGTCAGAACACTGAAGCTTTCTTT. It yields the protein CASSLQGIGQNTEAFF.

The V gene is TRBV18, the J gene TRBJ2-7, with D perhaps matching TRBD1 (6 bases). Germline lookup yields CDR1 KGHSH and CDR2 LQKENI. This CDR3 has 14 amino acids. The germline V and J ends were trimmed by 6 bases and 3 bases, with 15 bases remaining between them. CDR3 amino acids: CASSPGQNYYEQYF. The CDR3 DNA is TGTGCCAGCTCTCCGGGACAAAACTACTACGAGCAGTACTTC.

This sequence joins TRBV6-5 and TRBJ2-7, with a weak D call TRBD2 (6 bases). CDR1 and CDR2 (germline): MNHEY, SVGAGI. The length of the CDR3 is 15 residues. V was cut by 0 bases and J by 4 bases, with 13 bases left in between. The CDR3 DNA follows: TGTGCCAGCAGTTACTCGCCAGGGCGGGGATACGAGCAGTACTTC. This gives the protein CASSYSPGRGYEQYF.

The chain's CDR3 is CASSAPSGLSGELFF. For the CDR3, the DNA is TGTGCCAGCAGTGCGCCCTCAGGGTTGTCCGGGGAGCTGTTTTTT. The V gene is TRBV28, the J gene TRBJ2-2, with D perhaps TRBD1 (5 bases). This CDR3 is built from 15 residues. Trimming pared 5 bases from V and 6 bases from J, leaving 16 bases between. Germline assignment: CDR1 MDHEN and CDR2 SYDVKM.

The V call is TRBV18, the J call TRBJ2-2; D possibly corresponds to TRBD2 (5 bases). Deletions cut 4 bases from V and 0 bases from J, with 15 bases between. This CDR3 is 17 amino acids long. Germline loops: CDR1 KGHSH, CDR2 LQKENI. The CDR3 region has the DNA TGTGCCAGCTCACGCAATTTACAGAGGGCGAACACCGGGGAGCTGTTTTTT. This sequence encodes CASSRNLQRANTGELFF.

The chain combines TRBV5-1 with TRBJ1-2; weak D call: TRBD1 (5 bases). The CDR3 is made up of 13 amino acids. The V end lost 0 bases, the J end lost 8 bases, and 11 bases lay between the germline ends. Germline V gene lookup returns CDR1 SGHRS and CDR2 YFSETQ. The CDR3 DNA follows: TGCGCCAGCAGCTTGGTAGGGGCGCGGGGCTACACCTTC. Amino acids: CASSLVGARGYTF.

The rearrangement joins TRBV3-1 (or the pseudogene TRBV3-2) to TRBJ2-5, with D possibly being TRBD1 (6 bases). CDR1 is LGHDT and CDR2 is YNNKEL in the germline V gene (reference sequence). Trimming pared 1 base from V and 7 bases from J, leaving 16 bases between. The CDR3 has 15 residues. The CDR3 reads CASSQGQGSAGTQYF. As DNA, the CDR3 is TGTGCCAGCAGCCAAGGTCAGGGGAGTGCGGGGACCCAGTACTTC.

J is TRBJ2-5 and V is TRBV19; a possible D gene is TRBD2 (6 bases). V lost 7 bases and J 1 base, leaving 13 bases between the germline ends. CDR3 length equals 14 residues. Germline V CDR1 and CDR2: LNHDA, SQIVND (reference sequence). The CDR3 region is CASKRLGAQETQYF. CDR3 bases: TGTGCCAGTAAACGACTAGGAGCCCAAGAGACCCAGTACTTC.

This chain links TRBV28 with TRBJ1-2; D possibly corresponds to TRBD1 (5 bases). This CDR3 contains 12 residues. Germline values: CDR1 MDHEN, CDR2 SYDVKM. V was clipped by 3 bases and J by 8 bases, with 10 bases between them. The CDR3 bases are TGTGCCAGCAGTTTGATCGGGGGAGGCTACACCTTC. It translates to CASSLIGGGYTF.

The chain carries TRBV5-4 and TRBJ1-2; 7 nucleotides match TRBD1. Germline-derived CDR1 and CDR2 are SGHNT and YYREEE (reference sequence). Trimming took 4 bases from V and 7 from J; bases not matched to a gene: 16. The CDR3 has 16 amino acids. CDR3 sequence reads: CASSSMIQGSHLGYTF. CDR3 nucleotides: TGTGCCAGCAGCAGCATGATACAGGGGTCCCATCTTGGCTACACCTTC.